A selection of T cell receptor beta chains follows, all from one sample in a study of siplizumab effects on memory and regulatory T cells. The data were produced by immunoSEQ multiplex PCR, yet TCRdb's version contains in-frame clones alone and is incomplete. The sample yields some 97,000 clones, about 90% seen once. The source material was Tregs sorted from blood. Receptors were obtained from a human donor in good health. Both conserved end residues are part of each CDR3. D genes are given only for firm matches.

D	J	length	V	CDR3
-	TRBJ1-1	16	TRBV19	CASSLGPGLMNTEAFF
TRBD1	TRBJ2-6	12	TRBV5-5	CASSQGTGEMTF
-	TRBJ1-1	12	TRBV2	CASSVQGGKAFF
-	TRBJ2-7	12	TRBV5-1	CASSLTDYEQYF
-	TRBJ1-4	14	TRBV7-9	CASSPGWTNEKLFF
-	TRBJ2-5	14	TRBV5-6	CASSLGSVGETQYF
TRBD2	TRBJ2-1	13	TRBV10-3	CAISESGLNEQFF
TRBD1	TRBJ1-4	14	TRBV28	CASRQQGAVEKLFF
TRBD2	TRBJ2-3	18	TRBV7-8	CASSLGLAGGGSTDTQYF
-	TRBJ1-2	17	TRBV16	CASSKTSDGLSNYGYTF
-	TRBJ1-5	15	TRBV19	CASSLLVGGNQPQHF
-	TRBJ2-5	16	TRBV7-9	CASSLVSGARQETQYF
-	TRBJ2-1	16	TRBV6-5	CASSYDSRTSYNEQFF
TRBD2	TRBJ2-3	16	TRBV19	CASSPRTSWYTDTQYF
TRBD1	TRBJ1-1	15	TRBV6-5	CASSILDRVYTEAFF
TRBD2	TRBJ2-7	15	TRBV6-6	CASSYSLAGAYEQYF
-	TRBJ2-7	9	TRBV6-4	CASRYEQYF
TRBD1	TRBJ1-1	17	TRBV7-9	CASSPGGRGRRNTEAFF
TRBD1	TRBJ2-7	15	TRBV10-3	CAISPGGTGTLEQYF
TRBD1	TRBJ1-6	16	TRBV5-1	CASSWDLDRVNSPLHF
-	TRBJ1-1	12	TRBV18	CASSTTNTEAFF
-	TRBJ1-2	12	TRBV11-2	CASSLDMYGYTF
TRBD1	TRBJ2-7	15	TRBV19	CASSIRDRTAYEQYF
-	TRBJ1-1	12	TRBV7-9	CASSFLLLEAFF
-	TRBJ1-2	13	TRBV19	CASRPERVYGYTF
TRBD1	TRBJ1-2	18	TRBV28	CASIAGGPGGTSAYGYTF
-	TRBJ1-1	14	TRBV6-5	CASSPGGMNTEAFF